The rows below give T cell receptor beta chains drawn from one sample of a study of T cells after yellow fever vaccination. In TCRdb, the 5' RACE reads were re-called with MiXCR into one record per CDR3 protein. The table includes about 400,000 distinct CDR3 sequences, 6.2% detected once. This specimen consisted of PBMCs, obtained 5 days after the yellow fever booster vaccination. These receptors were obtained from a man aged 25 to 45 who received the YFV17D yellow fever vaccine. Both conserved end residues are part of each CDR3. D genes are given only for firm matches. The size field is filled for only some rows; it gives once, few, many or a size class.

D gene | J gene | clone size | V gene | CDR3 DNA | CDR3 protein
- | TRBJ2-7 | - | TRBV30 | TGTGCCTGGGGAACTAGCCCGAACTCCTACGAGCAGTACTTC | CAWGTSPNSYEQYF
- | TRBJ2-7 | - | TRBV7-9 | TGTGCCAGCAGCTCCACAGGGAAATCAGACGAGCAGTACTTC | CASSSTGKSDEQYF
- | TRBJ2-1 | many | TRBV10-1 | TGCGCCAGCAGCGATCGGGGATTGAATGAGCAGTTCTTC | CASSDRGLNEQFF
- | TRBJ2-6 | few | TRBV9 | TGTGCCAGCAGCTCAGACAGGTCCTCTGGGGCCAACGTCCTGACTTTC | CASSSDRSSGANVLTF
- | TRBJ2-6 | few | TRBV20-1 | TGCAGTGCTCGAAAAACAGGACGGGGGACCAACGTCCTGACTTTC | CSARKTGRGTNVLTF
- | TRBJ2-4 | - | TRBV20-1 | TGCAGTGCCCCCGGGCGGGACCTATCGACCAAAAACATTCAGTACTTC | CSAPGRDLSTKNIQYF
- | TRBJ2-1 | once | TRBV12-3/TRBV12-4 | TGTGCCTTCTGTAGACATGGAGGGCGAGTCTCCTACAATGAGCAGTTCTTC | CAFCRHGGRVSYNEQFF
TRBD1 | TRBJ2-3 | many | TRBV5-1 | TGCGCCAGCACCCACCGAGTACAGGGGGCTTGGACAGATACGCAGTATTTT | CASTHRVQGAWTDTQYF
- | TRBJ2-1 | few | TRBV7-7 | TGTGCCAGCAGCCCTTTTCCTGACTCCAATGAGCAGTTCTTC | CASSPFPDSNEQFF
- | TRBJ2-1 | few | TRBV9 | TGTGCCAGCAGCGGACCCTGGGGCGGTGAGCAGTTCTTC | CASSGPWGGEQFF
- | TRBJ2-7 | few | TRBV21-1 | TGTGCCAGCAGCGACCGGGACCATACCTACGAGCAGTACTTC | CASSDRDHTYEQYF
- | TRBJ2-7 | few | TRBV20-1 | TGCAGTGCTATAATCCCCAGGGACCCCTACGAGCAGTACTTC | CSAIIPRDPYEQYF
- | TRBJ2-7 | - | TRBV5-6 | TGTGCCAGCAGGATCAGGGGCAAAAGTTACGAGCAGTACTTC | CASRIRGKSYEQYF
TRBD2 | TRBJ2-3 | few | TRBV5-1 | TGCGCCAGCAGCTTACTAGCGGTTGGGACAGATACGCAGTATTTT | CASSLLAVGTDTQYF
- | TRBJ2-2 | - | TRBV7-2 | TGTGCCGAAGATCAAGGGGACACCGGGGAGCTGTTTTTT | CAEDQGDTGELFF
- | TRBJ2-1 | few | TRBV5-4 | TGTGCCAGCAGCTTGGGGGGTTACACAGGGTACAATGAGCAGTTCTTC | CASSLGGYTGYNEQFF
TRBD2 | TRBJ2-3 | - | TRBV7-2 | TGTGCCAGCAGCCCGGGGGGAGTCTGGACAGATACGCAGTATTTT | CASSPGGVWTDTQYF
TRBD2 | TRBJ2-2 | few | TRBV5-1 | TGCGCCAGCAGCTTGAATCTAGCGGGAAGGGCCGGGGAGCTGTTTTTT | CASSLNLAGRAGELFF
- | TRBJ1-2 | few | TRBV4-1 | TGCGCCAGCAGCCGAGCGACAGGAAACTATGGCTACACCTTC | CASSRATGNYGYTF
- | TRBJ2-1 | few | TRBV29-1 | TGCAGCGTTGAAGATGTGGTTCGGACAGATTTCTACAATGAGCAGTTCTTC | CSVEDVVRTDFYNEQFF
- | TRBJ2-1 | many | TRBV21-1 | TGTGCCAGCAGGTGGTCTAGCGGGAAGTGTGAGCAGTTCTTC | CASRWSSGKCEQFF
- | TRBJ1-2 | few | TRBV20-1 | TGCAGTGCCCAGGGGTACGGCTACACCTTC | CSAQGYGYTF
TRBD2 | TRBJ2-7 | few | TRBV4-1 | TGCGCCAGCAGCCAAGATCCGATCGGGAGGCTTCGGAGCGAGCAGTACTTC | CASSQDPIGRLRSEQYF
TRBD2 | TRBJ2-7 | few | TRBV9 | TGTGCCAGCAGCGTTGGGACTAGCGGAACCTACGAGCAGTACTTC | CASSVGTSGTYEQYF
TRBD1 | TRBJ2-7 | few | TRBV6-1 | TGTGCCAGCAGAGAAACACAGGGGATTGCTTACGAGCAGTACTTC | CASRETQGIAYEQYF
TRBD1 | TRBJ2-1 | many | TRBV7-9 | TGTGCCAGCAGCTTAACTCAGGGGGAAAATGAGCAGTTCTTC | CASSLTQGENEQFF
- | TRBJ2-3 | - | TRBV20-1 | TGCAGTGCTAGAGATATCGCGGGGGCGAACCCCACAGATACGCAGTATTTT | CSARDIAGANPTDTQYF
- | TRBJ2-7 | many | TRBV3-1 | TGTGCCAGCAGCCTCTCCCGCGGGACTCCACCCTCCGAGCAGTACTTC | CASSLSRGTPPSEQYF
TRBD2 | TRBJ2-1 | few | TRBV27 | TGTGCCAGCAGTTGGGGCCTGCTAGCGGGAGGTACAAATGAGCAGTTCTTC | CASSWGLLAGGTNEQFF
- | TRBJ2-6 | few | TRBV6-2/TRBV6-3 | TGTGCCAGCAGTCTACTCTCCTCTGGGGCCAACGTCCTGACTTTC | CASSLLSSGANVLTF
TRBD1 | TRBJ1-1 | few | TRBV29-1 | TGCAGCGTTGGACAGGGGAAGACTGAAGCTTTCTTT | CSVGQGKTEAFF
TRBD2 | TRBJ2-5 | - | TRBV5-1 | TGCGCCAGCAAGGCGGGAGAGGGCCGGGTGACCCAGTACTTC | CASKAGEGRVTQYF
- | TRBJ2-2 | many | TRBV19 | TGTGCCAGTAATGATAAGGGTGCAAACACCGGGGAGCTGTTTTTT | CASNDKGANTGELFF
- | TRBJ2-5 | many | TRBV10-3 | TGTGCCATCAGTGAGATGCTAGGACTACAAGAGACCCAGTACTTC | CAISEMLGLQETQYF
- | TRBJ2-7 | - | TRBV10-3 | TGTGCCATCACCCCGGAGGAGCGGAGCTACGAGCAGTACTTC | CAITPEERSYEQYF